This note documents a single TCR beta chain sequence. Its antigen is still unknown. These data belong to a study of cytomegalovirus exposure and HLA in healthy donors. Study-wide results and limits: In a later analysis, TCR beta V- and J-gene trimming showed a link to a missense DCLRE1C variant. TCR beta sequences numbering roughly 16,000 were associated with HLA alleles at 0.05 false discovery rate in a later analysis.

Germline CDR1 LGHNT, CDR2 FRNRAP. V was clipped by 6 bases and J by 6 bases; unmatched bases: 5. This CDR3 comprises 14 residues. Primers included in the PCR were 60 Vbeta and 13 Jbeta primers. This table comes from immunoSEQ multiplex PCR, and its TCRdb copy is limited to in-frame clones, with some not included. The sample records 190,000 or so clones, 80% being singletons. The sequence was collected from a boy aged 5-17 years in good health and CMV-seronegative. Input material: PBMCs. The rearrangement joins TRBV12-5 to TRBJ2-3; 11 bases fit TRBD2. The DNA for the CDR3 is TGTGCTAGTGGCGAGGGACTAGCGGTGGATACGCAGTATTTT. Its protein product is CASGEGLAVDTQYF.